The 27 T cell receptor beta chains reported below all come from one sample, sequenced in a study of cytomegalovirus exposure and HLA in healthy donors. A multiplex PCR was run with 60 Vbeta primers and 13 Jbeta primers. The data were produced by immunoSEQ multiplex PCR, yet TCRdb's version contains in-frame clones alone and is incomplete. In the table there are fewer than 200,000 clones, around 80% of which are singletons. The specimen was PBMCs. The receptor set was obtained from a woman younger than 35 in good health and CMV-seronegative.

This clone was counted once. The rearrangement joins TRBV27 to TRBJ2-2, with 7 bases lining up with TRBD2. Germline CDR1 is MNHEY and CDR2 is SMNVEV (reference sequence). V shed 8 bases and J 6 bases; nucleotides not matched to a gene: 3. The CDR3 length is 12 residues. CDR3 region: CASQGGSGELFF. The CDR3 nucleotides are TGTGCCAGCCAGGGAGGGTCCGGGGAGCTGTTTTTT.

This chain connects TRBV6-1 to TRBJ1-2, with 11 bases matching TRBD1. Germline lookup yields CDR1 MNHNS and CDR2 SASEGT. The V gene end was trimmed by 4 bases and the J gene end by 14 bases; junction bases not matched to a gene: 12. The CDR3 covers 14 residues. The CDR3 DNA follows: TGTGCCAGCAGTGGGACAGGGGGCGGCATCCCTCTGACCTTC. This translates into CASSGTGGGIPLTF.

This rearrangement joins TRBV28 to TRBJ1-3; possibly TRBD1 for D (5 bases). Per the germline V gene, CDR1 is MDHEN and CDR2 is SYDVKM. The CDR3 spans 16 residues. Trimming took off 2 bases at V and 0 bases at J, with 11 bases between the two ends. The CDR3 sequence is CASSLVRASSGNTIYF. The CDR3 DNA is TGTGCCAGCAGTTTAGTCAGGGCCAGCTCTGGAAACACCATATATTTT.

There are a few counts of this clone. The chain combines TRBV18 with TRBJ2-7; 11 nucleotides match TRBD2. V lost 3 bases, J lost 2 bases, and 0 bases stayed unmatched. Germline assignment: CDR1 KGHSH and CDR2 LQKENI. This CDR3 has 14 amino acids. As DNA, the CDR3 is TGTGCCAGCTCACCTAGCGGGAGGGCCTACGAGCAGTACTTC. Translation gives CASSPSGRAYEQYF.

The rearrangement joins TRBV15 to TRBJ1-2; 8 bases match TRBD1. There are 14 residues in the CDR3. The J segment lost 6 bases and the V segment lost 5 bases, leaving 8 bases of the junction unmatched. Germline V gene sequence: CDR1 LNHNV, CDR2 YYDKDF (reference sequence). The CDR3 reads CATSQDRVLDGYTF. The CDR3, as DNA: TGTGCCACCAGCCAGGACAGGGTTTTGGATGGCTACACCTTC.

The CDR3 protein is CASSQAVSDEQFF. The DNA for the CDR3 is TGCGCCAGCAGCCAAGCGGTCAGCGATGAGCAGTTCTTC. V gene TRBV4-1 combines with J gene TRBJ2-1; D is unclear. CDR1 MGHRA and CDR2 YSYEKL come from the germline V gene. The CDR3 loop spans 13 amino acids. V was shortened by 1 base and J by 8 bases, with 9 bases between the two germline ends.

In its sample, this clone was seen once. This chain connects TRBV11-2 to TRBJ2-1; 9 bases are a match to TRBD2. The CDR3 runs 15 residues. Germline loops: CDR1 SGHAT, CDR2 FQNNGV. The V and J ends lost 1 base and 6 bases, in that order; junction bases with no gene match: 4. CDR3 DNA: TGTGCCAGCAGCTTAGCCGCGGGAGGGGCCAATGAGCAGTTCTTC. Protein: CASSLAAGGANEQFF.

V is TRBV5-8 and J is TRBJ2-3; 7 bases agree with TRBD2. This CDR3 spans 15 amino acids. CDR1 and CDR2 (germline): SGHTS, YDEGEE. V shed 0 bases, J shed 8 bases, and the junction held 9 bases outside the gene matches. CDR3 coding DNA: TGTGCCAGCAGCTTGGGGACGCGGGAGTTAGCTACGCAGTATTTT. This translates into CASSLGTRELATQYF.

This clone came up a few times. The rearrangement uses TRBV5-6 and TRBJ1-1; 8 positions agree with TRBD1. From germline, CDR1 is SGHDT and CDR2 YYEEEE. CDR3 length: 14 amino acids. V shed 0 bases, J shed 8 bases, and the junction held 6 bases outside the gene matches. Written as DNA, the CDR3 is TGTGCCAGCAGCTTGGGACCCAGGGGGCTCGAAGCTTTCTTT. It specifies CASSLGPRGLEAFF. Full variable domain (outside the CDR3, taken from reference TRBV5-6 and TRBJ1-1): DAGVTQSPTHLIKTRGQQVTLRCSPKSGHDTVSWYQQALGQGPQFIFQYYEEEERQRGNFPDRFSGHQFPNYSSELNVNALLLGDSALYLCASSLGPRGLEAFFGQGTRLTVV.

This chain links TRBV7-9 with TRBJ1-1, with a weak D call TRBD1 (6 bases). This CDR3 is 13 amino acids long. The germline gives CDR1 SEHNR, CDR2 FQNEAQ (reference sequence). V was pared by 11 bases and J by 7 bases, with 20 bases between. For the CDR3, the DNA is TGTGCCGGGGCACAGGGCCTCGTTGGTGAAGCTTTCTTT. It translates to CAGAQGLVGEAFF.

The J gene is TRBJ1-2, the V gene TRBV2, with D maybe TRBD1 (5 bases). This CDR3 has 13 residues. CDR1 and CDR2 (germline): SNHLY, FYNNEI. Trimming shortened V by 7 bases and J by 4 bases, and 13 bases separated the two germline ends. CDR3 residues: CASTKGQAYGYTF. The DNA for the CDR3 is TGTGCCAGCACGAAGGGGCAGGCCTATGGCTACACCTTC.

The rearrangement joins TRBV18 to TRBJ2-5; D is uncertain. Germline CDR1 and CDR2: KGHSH and LQKENI. V dropped 1 base and J dropped 4 bases, with 10 bases sitting between them. This CDR3 comprises 14 residues. The CDR3: CASSPLSHGETQYF. CDR3 nucleotide sequence: TGTGCCAGCTCACCACTCTCTCACGGAGAGACCCAGTACTTC.

The table lists this clone with a few counts. This sequence joins TRBV6-1 and TRBJ2-7; 7 bases agree with TRBD1. The germline V gene has CDR1 MNHNS and CDR2 SASEGT. V lost 2 bases and J lost 6; bases outside the gene matches: 7. The CDR3 consists of 14 residues. CDR3 in amino acids: CASSERYRGSEQYF. The CDR3 nucleotides are TGTGCCAGCAGTGAACGGTACAGGGGAAGCGAGCAGTACTTC.

This chain links TRBV5-4 with TRBJ2-7; D possibly corresponds to TRBD2 (6 bases). The germline CDR1 and CDR2 sequences are SGHNT and YYREEE (reference sequence). Trimming pared 4 bases from V and 1 base from J, leaving 12 bases between. The CDR3 extends over 14 amino acids. CDR3 region: CASSRGLPSYEQYF. The CDR3 DNA is TGTGCCAGCAGCAGGGGACTGCCATCCTACGAGCAGTACTTC.

This sequence joins TRBV27 and TRBJ1-2, with D possibly TRBD1 on 6 matching bases. This CDR3 is built from 15 residues. The germline CDR1 and CDR2 sequences are MNHEY and SMNVEV (reference sequence). V was shortened by 6 bases and J by 4 bases, with 18 bases between the two germline ends. CDR3 sequence (DNA): TGTGCCAGCAGCCAAACAAAGGGACACCTCTATGGCTACACCTTC. Protein product: CASSQTKGHLYGYTF.

V is TRBV5-6 and J is TRBJ1-5, with 8 nucleotides matching TRBD1. The CDR3 totals 14 residues. The trim removed 4 bases at V and 5 bases at J, leaving 5 bases unmatched. Germline V gene data show CDR1 as SGHDT and CDR2 as YYEEEE. In nucleotides, the CDR3 is TGTGCCAGCAGCCCAGGGGGCTGGGATCAGCCCCAGCATTTT. Amino acids: CASSPGGWDQPQHF.

CDR3 sequence: CASSHRTGGADTQYF. The CDR3 DNA reads as TGTGCCAGCAGTCATCGGACAGGGGGCGCAGATACGCAGTATTTT. The gene calls are TRBV28 and TRBJ2-3, with 11 bases that match TRBD1. Losses at the gene ends were 5 bases for V and 4 bases for J; bases not matched to a gene: 5. The CDR3 is 15 amino acids. CDR1 and CDR2 (germline): MDHEN, SYDVKM.

In its sample, this clone was seen a few times. The chain recombines TRBV29-1 with TRBJ1-5; D is undetermined. Per the germline V gene, CDR1 is SQVTM and CDR2 is ANQGSEA. The CDR3 runs to 12 residues. Between the trimmed V and J ends, which lost 7 bases and 0 bases, there was a span of 7 bases. The DNA of the CDR3 is TGCAGCGCTGGACTTAGCAATCAGCCCCAGCATTTT. As protein: CSAGLSNQPQHF.

The rearrangement joins TRBV19 to TRBJ1-5, with D tentatively TRBD1 (5 bases). The CDR3 runs 15 residues. Looked up from germline, CDR1 is LNHDA and CDR2 is SQIVND (reference sequence). The ends were cut back, 3 bases at V and 2 bases at J, with 11 bases in the middle. CDR3 in DNA: TGTGCCAGTAGTATGACGGGGGGTGGCAATCAGCCCCAGCATTTT. Amino acid sequence: CASSMTGGGNQPQHF. The variable domain in full, with the rest retrieved from reference TRBV19 and TRBJ1-5, is DGGITQSPKYLFRKEGQNVTLSCEQNLNHDAMYWYRQDPGQGLRLIYYSQIVNDFQKGDIAEGYSVSREKKESFPLTVTSAQKNPTAFYLCASSMTGGGNQPQHFGDGTRLSIL.

The chain has TRBV7-9 and TRBJ1-5, with D perhaps TRBD1 (6 bases). Germline V gene sequence: CDR1 SEHNR, CDR2 FQNEAQ (reference sequence). V gave up 3 bases and J gave up 0 bases, with 9 bases separating them. The CDR3 consists of 15 residues. The CDR3 DNA follows: TGTGCCAGCAGCTTTGACAGGACTAGCAATCAGCCCCAGCATTTT. Translation: CASSFDRTSNQPQHF. Based on the CDR3 plus reference TRBV7-9 and TRBJ1-5, the full variable domain is DTGVSQNPRHKITKRGQNVTFRCDPISEHNRLYWYRQTLGQGPEFLTYFQNEAQLEKSRLLSDRFSAERPKGSFSTLEIQRTEQGDSAMYLCASSFDRTSNQPQHFGDGTRLSIL.

This clone occurred once. The chain links TRBV6-5 to TRBJ2-5, with 12 bases matching TRBD2. The J call is doubtful: the DNA matches TRBJ2-7 better. Germline loops: CDR1 MNHEY, CDR2 SVGAGI. This CDR3 comprises 15 residues. The DNA for the CDR3 is TGTGCCAGCAGGTATCTAGCGGGAGGGACCTACGAGCAGTACTTC. It codes for CASRYLAGGTYEQYF.

The chain joins TRBV7-8 to TRBJ2-4; 8 bases match TRBD2. Germline V gives CDR1 SGHVS, CDR2 FQNEAQ. The CDR3 contains 18 residues. V dropped 6 bases and J dropped 1; count of bases not matched to a gene: 14. In DNA form, the CDR3 reads TGTGCCAGCAGAGGTCGAGCGGGAGCGGTCGCGGCCAAAAACATTCAGTACTTC. This codes for CASRGRAGAVAAKNIQYF. The whole variable domain, remainder taken from reference TRBV7-8 and TRBJ2-4, is GAGVSQSPRYKVAKRGQDVALRCDPISGHVSLFWYQQALGQGPEFLTYFQNEAQLDKSGLPSDRFFAERPEGSVSTLKIQRTQQEDSAVYLCASRGRAGAVAAKNIQYFGAGTRLSVL.

The chain carries TRBV5-1 and TRBJ1-2; 9 bases match TRBD1. V shed 6 bases, J shed 6 bases, and the junction held 9 bases outside the gene matches. Per the germline V gene, CDR1 is SGHRS and CDR2 is YFSETQ. The CDR3 contains 14 residues. CDR3 in amino acids: CASTVDRGRDGYTF. CDR3 DNA sequence: TGCGCCAGCACCGTGGACAGGGGTCGGGATGGCTACACCTTC.

This clone showed up just once. The CDR3 coding sequence is TGTGCCAGCACGGCAGGGGCGCGGGAGCAGTACTTC. This encodes CASTAGAREQYF. This chain joins TRBV28 and TRBJ2-7, with D perhaps TRBD1 (6 bases). Per germline, CDR1 MDHEN and CDR2 SYDVKM. V was pared by 7 bases and J by 7 bases, with 14 bases between. The CDR3 is 12 residues long.

This chain joins TRBV2 and TRBJ2-1; the D is unclear. The CDR3 consists of 11 residues. Germline loops: CDR1 SNHLY, CDR2 FYNNEI. Trimming took off 10 bases at V and 4 bases at J, with 8 bases between the two ends. In nucleotides, the CDR3 is TGTGCCACCAAGAGTTACAATGAGCAGTTCTTC. This codes for CATKSYNEQFF.

The genes are TRBV30 and TRBJ1-4, with D hard to call. The length of the CDR3 is 10 residues. V was cut by 5 bases and J by 8 bases, with 6 bases left in between. CDR1 and CDR2 (germline): GTSNPN, SVGIG (reference sequence). CDR3 DNA: TGTGCCTGGGGCAAAGAAAAACTGTTTTTT. This encodes CAWGKEKLFF.

The rearrangement uses TRBV25-1 and TRBJ2-1; the D is unclear. CDR1 is MGHDK, CDR2 SYGVNS, per germline. The V and J ends lost 10 bases and 7 bases respectively, with 14 bases between them. The CDR3 loop spans 12 amino acids. For the CDR3, the DNA is TGTGCCACCACCTATTTAAAGAATGAGCAGTTCTTC. Translated: CATTYLKNEQFF. The full variable domain, with the rest looked up from reference TRBV25-1 and TRBJ2-1, is EADIYQTPRYLVIGTGKKITLECSQTMGHDKMYWYQQDPGMELHLIHYSYGVNSTEKGDLSSESTVSRIRTEHFPLTLESARPSHTSQYLCATTYLKNEQFFGPGTRLTVL.